This entry describes one TCR beta chain. The sample comes from a study of T cell changes during pregnancy in multiple sclerosis. The protocol was immunoSEQ multiplex PCR, while the TCRdb copy is restricted to in-frame clones and leaves out a portion. In the table there are 75,000 to 100,000 clones, 90% of which are singletons. The sequence was obtained from a female donor in good health, enrolled as a control in a pregnancy study. Sequenced here: peripheral blood, sampled in the second trimester of pregnancy.

In DNA form, the CDR3 reads TGTGCCAGCAACCCGGGGGGTAACACCGGGGAGCTGTTTTTT. Encoded protein: CASNPGGNTGELFF. The chain joins TRBV6-5 to TRBJ2-2; 7 bases match TRBD2. The V gene's germline CDR1 is MNHEY and CDR2 SVGAGI. The J segment lost 2 bases and the V segment lost 7 bases, leaving 4 bases of the junction unmatched. This CDR3 contains 14 residues.